This T cell receptor (beta chain) originates from a study of blood T cell repertoires in COVID-19 (dated by TCRdb to 2018 to 2020). About the study as a whole: Samples covering the acute and convalescent phases of COVID-19 were provided by collaborators in the United States, Italy and Spain. Where available, HLA class I and class II types were taken from metadata supplied by the sample provider and were not determined by assay-based typing. The material from the prospective study consisted of cDNA or gDNA derived from T cells, B-cell-depleted T cells, or PBMCs. The repertoires were released in a freely available public database meant as a resource for research on the immune response to SARS-CoV-2. Samples came from the ongoing ImmuneRACE study (first 160 participants) plus 1,254 subjects from 6 global collaborators. Deeply sampled blood TCRbeta repertoires from subjects exposed to, actively infected with, or recovered from COVID-19 were included in the dataset. The sample metadata nearly always contained a de-identified subject ID, COVID-19 status, age in years and sex.

V is pruned by 6 bases and J by 5 bases, leaving 3 bases of the junction without a gene match. CDR1 and CDR2 are read off the germline V gene as SQVTM and ANQGSEA. The CDR3, from cysteine to phenylalanine, totals 13 residues. The entry retains the CDR3 DNA only, 39 bases that are in frame from base 1. Each collaborating institution followed its own protocols to collect whole blood in K2EDTA tubes. Collaborator samples were shipped for TCRbeta analysis as frozen whole blood, isolated PBMCs, or DNA extracted from either sample type. The paper's findings and limits, for the study overall: The quantity of clinical and demographic metadata differed by source and by participant and was supplied without curation.

The immunoSEQ Assay, a bias-controlled multiplex PCR, was used to amplify TCRbeta CDR3 regions from genomic DNA. On the study's bioinformatics: The number of nucleated cells in each sample was estimated by amplification of reference gene primers within the assay. Sequence reads were collapsed and filtered to measure the absolute abundance of every unique TCRbeta CDR3 rearrangement. For each sample, productive Simpson clonality was calculated as the square root of Simpson's diversity index across productive rearrangements. TCRdb took this table from immuneACCESS and kept in-frame rearrangements with V and J called. Such tables lack part of the clones; where checked against another copy, unresolved V genes explain under half of the gap, and the rest is unexplained. From that table come the V and J calls and clone size; the DNA was used to work out D and trimming. Present in this sample are roughly 100,000 clones, about 90% of which were seen just once. More than 5% of the sample comes from the top ten.

In regard to this clone: Which antigen it targets is not known. No base qualities exist here, and no much larger clone lies one base off it.

Source material: peripheral blood. This receptor was identified in a human donor in a cohort sampled during active COVID-19. This receptor chain uses TRBV29-1 and TRBJ2-1; the central 11 bases match TRBD2. The CDR3 has the sequence CSVGTSGNNEQFF. Here is the DNA: TGCAGCGTCGGGACTAGCGGAAACAATGAGCAGTTCTTC.